One sample yielded the 16 T cell receptor beta chains listed below, sequenced in a study of a mutant IDH1 vaccine in newly diagnosed glioma. The data were produced by immunoSEQ multiplex PCR, yet TCRdb's version contains in-frame clones alone and is incomplete. The sample contains over 40,000 clones, about four fifths of which appear only once. Time point noted: week 23, last vaccination. It was 300 ug of mutant IDH1 20-mer peptide that made up each vaccine dose, given with topical imiquimod. Their cognate antigens are unknown. The source material was PBMCs, sampled from a glioma patient whose treatment included an IDH1 peptide vaccine. The receptors were gathered from a middle-aged woman with glioma. Some clones in this sample may be carry-over from other donors' samples.

The V call is TRBV5-1, the J call TRBJ1-4, with 7 bases fitting TRBD1. The CDR3 has 15 residues. CDR1 and CDR2 (germline): SGHRS, YFSETQ. J gave up 7 bases and V 0 bases, and 6 bases lay outside the gene matches. DNA for the CDR3: TGCGCCAGCAGCTTGGGGAGACAGGGTGTTGAAAAACTGTTTTTT. This gives the protein CASSLGRQGVEKLFF.

This sequence joins TRBV4-1 and TRBJ1-1, with TRBD1 matching 10 bases. Per germline, CDR1 MGHRA and CDR2 YSYEKL. Trimming cost V 1 base and J 6 bases; bases outside gene matches: 5. The CDR3 has 15 amino acids. The CDR3, as DNA: TGCGCCAGCAGCCAAGTGACAGGGGGCAGGGCTGAAGCTTTCTTT. Translated: CASSQVTGGRAEAFF.

This clone was picked up a small number of times. The rearrangement links TRBV27 to TRBJ1-5, with 10 nucleotides matching TRBD1. The CDR3 sequence is 15 residues long. V shed 3 bases and J 6 bases; nucleotides not matched to a gene: 5. CDR1 and CDR2 (germline): MNHEY, SMNVEV (reference sequence). CDR3 bases: TGTGCCAGCAGTTTGAGACAGGGGGCGGTTCAGCCCCAGCATTTT. Protein: CASSLRQGAVQPQHF.

The CDR3 nucleotides are TGTGCCAGCAGCCGGGTTCAGGGGAACGAGCAGTACTTC. Its translation: CASSRVQGNEQYF. The chain recombines TRBV14 with TRBJ2-7, with a possible D match to TRBD1 (6 bases). Germline lookup yields CDR1 SGHDN and CDR2 FVKESK. The CDR3 is 13 amino acids. V lost 4 bases and J lost 5, with 12 bases in between.

This chain joins TRBV6-4 and TRBJ2-7; D is tentatively TRBD1 or TRBD2 (5 bases each). Germline V gene lookup returns CDR1 MRHNA and CDR2 SNTAGT. Trimming removed 5 bases at V and 4 bases at J, with 12 bases between. CDR3 length: 13 residues. The CDR3 region has the DNA TGTGCCAGCAGTCGGGACGGAGGTTACGAGCAGTACTTC. Translated, it gives CASSRDGGYEQYF.

V is TRBV4-2 and J is TRBJ2-2, with 13 bases identical to TRBD2. J was trimmed by 5 bases and V by 5 bases; bases with no gene match: 8. CDR1 and CDR2 from the germline V gene are LGHNA and YNFKEQ. The CDR3 length is 17 residues. In DNA, the CDR3 is TGTGCCAGCAGCGGACTAGCGGGGGCCAGGGGGACCGGGGAGCTGTTTTTT. This gives the protein CASSGLAGARGTGELFF.

About this clone itself: At one end the junction does not follow the germline gene, possibly because of a read error. This sequence joins TRBV5-6 and TRBJ1-6; tentatively, D is TRBD1 (6 bases). There are 17 residues in the CDR3. Germline loops: CDR1 SGHDT, CDR2 YYEEEE. The CDR3 region is CASSLFRTAVRSSPLHF. The CDR3 DNA is TGTGCCAGCAGCTTGTTCAGGACAGCCGTCCGGAGTTCACCCCTCCATTTT.

The chain links TRBV5-6 to TRBJ2-3; D remains unclear. This CDR3 contains 13 residues. Trimming shortened V by 2 bases and J by 4 bases, and 8 bases separated the two germline ends. Per germline, CDR1 SGHDT and CDR2 YYEEEE. Here the CDR3 DNA reads TGTGCCAGCAGCTTCGCGATTCCAGATACGCAGTATTTT. Its protein product is CASSFAIPDTQYF.

The CDR3 coding sequence is TGTGCCACCAGCAGGTGGGGGTCGTCTGAAGCTTTCTTT. Translated: CATSRWGSSEAFF. The V call is TRBV15, the J call TRBJ1-1; D is perhaps TRBD1 (5 bases). This CDR3 comprises 13 residues. CDR1 and CDR2 (germline): LNHNV, YYDKDF (reference sequence). V dropped 3 bases and J dropped 6 bases, with 11 bases sitting between them.

Worth noting for this clone: The final CDR3 position lacks the conserved phenylalanine or tryptophan, pointing to a likely read error. The chain uses TRBV4-1 and TRBJ2-7; a weak D match, TRBD1 (6 bases). CDR1 and CDR2 from the germline V gene are MGHRA and YSYEKL. This CDR3 is 15 amino acids long. Trimming pared 1 base from V and 2 bases from J, leaving 12 bases between. The DNA for the CDR3 is TGCGCCAGCAGCCAAGTTCAGGGGACGACCTACGAGCAGTACCTC. Translation: CASSQVQGTTYEQYL.

A few counts support this clone. The chain uses TRBV7-9 and TRBJ1-5; D is unresolved. Per the germline V gene, CDR1 is SEHNR and CDR2 is FQNEAQ (reference sequence). With 5 bases removed from V and 6 bases from J, the gap between germline ends came to 20 bases. The CDR3 runs 16 residues. CDR3 residues: CASSAGGGLVAQPQHF. Here the CDR3 DNA reads TGTGCCAGCAGCGCGGGTGGCGGCCTGGTGGCTCAGCCCCAGCATTTT.

The rearrangement uses TRBV10-3 and TRBJ2-7, with a tentative D call TRBD1 (6 bases). The V gene's germline CDR1 is ENHRY and CDR2 SYGVKD. V was pared by 10 bases and J by 7 bases, with 29 bases between. The CDR3 totals 16 residues. The CDR3 reads CATGLGNRVVSSEQYF. The DNA for the CDR3 is TGTGCCACCGGCCTCGGGAACAGGGTCGTTTCGAGTGAGCAGTACTTC.

This rearrangement joins TRBV6-6 to TRBJ2-7, with TRBD1 identical over 8 bases. Germline V gene lookup returns CDR1 MNHNY and CDR2 SVGAGI (reference sequence). The CDR3 covers 16 residues. Unmatched junction bases numbered 13, after V lost 6 bases and J lost 3 bases. In nucleotides, the CDR3 is TGTGCCAGCAGCCAGGACAGGGCGAGGGGAAACTACGAGCAGTACTTC. Translating gives CASSQDRARGNYEQYF.

The chain has TRBV7-9 and TRBJ1-3; perhaps TRBD1 as D (5 bases). Trimming stripped 5 bases from V and 4 bases from J, with 15 bases between. The CDR3 spans 15 residues. CDR1 and CDR2 (germline): SEHNR, FQNEAQ (reference sequence). Here the CDR3 reads CASSPQSGTGNTIYF. CDR3 nucleotides: TGTGCCAGCAGCCCTCAATCCGGGACCGGAAACACCATATATTTT.

The rearrangement links TRBV7-9 to TRBJ1-1, with D hard to call. This CDR3 contains 13 residues. V was clipped by 7 bases and J by 1 base, with 10 bases between them. Germline CDR1 reads SEHNR; CDR2 reads FQNEAQ (reference sequence). In nucleotides, the CDR3 is TGTGCCAGCACGGGAACAAAGAACACTGAAGCTTTCTTT. This gives the protein CASTGTKNTEAFF.

This chain links TRBV27 with TRBJ2-7; no clear D. The germline V and J ends were trimmed by 5 bases and 6 bases, with 8 bases remaining between them. CDR1 is MNHEY and CDR2 is SMNVEV in the germline V gene (reference sequence). The CDR3 length is 11 residues. CDR3 DNA: TGTGCCAGCAGTACCGACCGCGAGCAGTACTTC. This gives the protein CASSTDREQYF.